The 28 T cell receptor beta chains below all came from one sample that was sequenced in a study of cytomegalovirus exposure and HLA in healthy donors. Researchers ran the PCR with 60 Vbeta and 13 Jbeta primers. Clones were read by immunoSEQ multiplex PCR, and TCRdb kept only the in-frame ones, dropping some. The table records about 200,000 clones, about four fifths of them present only once. Sequencing was carried out using PBMCs. The receptors here all came from a man aged 35 to 55 in good health and CMV-seropositive.

CDR3 residues: CSADRRDRENTEAFF. The CDR3 nucleotides are TGCAGCGCTGATAGACGGGACAGGGAGAACACTGAAGCTTTCTTT. V gene TRBV29-1 combines with J gene TRBJ1-1; 9 bases are shared with TRBD1. The CDR3 spans 15 residues. CDR1 SQVTM and CDR2 ANQGSEA come from the germline V gene. Germline trimming cut 7 bases from V and 1 base from J; bases unmatched to any gene: 10.

This clone was recorded once. The chain combines TRBV4-2 with TRBJ2-7; TRBD2 matches 9 bases. Trimming cost V 3 bases and J 3 bases; bases outside gene matches: 6. The CDR3 runs to 15 residues. Germline CDR1 is LGHNA and CDR2 is YNFKEQ. Written as DNA, the CDR3 is TGTGCCAGCAGCCAGGGCGGGGGGGGGAACTACGAGCAGTACGTC. It is translated as CASSQGGGGNYEQYV.

CDR3 amino acids: CASSPLDRGPNYGYTF. In DNA form, the CDR3 reads TGTGCCAGCAGCCCTCTTGACAGGGGTCCTAACTATGGCTACACCTTC. The chain joins TRBV27 to TRBJ1-2; TRBD1 matches 8 bases. Per the germline V gene, CDR1 is MNHEY and CDR2 is SMNVEV (reference sequence). V lost 6 bases, J lost 0 bases, and 9 bases stayed unmatched. The CDR3 has 16 amino acids.

V and J are TRBV7-9 and TRBJ2-1, with D possibly matching TRBD1 (5 bases). The germline V gene has CDR1 SEHNR and CDR2 FQNEAQ (reference sequence). V was cut by 4 bases and J by 2 bases, with 12 bases left in between. The CDR3 contains 15 residues. For the CDR3, the DNA is TGTGCCAGCAGCTCGAACCTCAGGGCCTACAATGAGCAGTTCTTC. Translated: CASSSNLRAYNEQFF.

The genes are TRBV7-9 and TRBJ2-3; 9 bases agree with TRBD2. J was trimmed by 3 bases and V by 2 bases; bases with no gene match: 3. Per the germline V gene, CDR1 is SEHNR and CDR2 is FQNEAQ (reference sequence). This CDR3 contains 15 residues. The DNA for the CDR3 is TGTGCCAGCAGCTTATTAGCGGGAGTGACAGATACGCAGTATTTT. This gives the protein CASSLLAGVTDTQYF.

The CDR3 DNA sequence: TGTGCCAGCAGTCAAAATAGGGGACTTGTCTACGAGCAGTACGTC. It translates to CASSQNRGLVYEQYV. The chain uses TRBV2 and TRBJ2-7; possibly TRBD2 for D (6 bases). Looked up from germline, CDR1 is SNHLY and CDR2 is FYNNEI. With 5 bases removed from V and 3 bases from J, the gap between germline ends came to 17 bases. CDR3 length: 15 residues.

The chain joins TRBV5-1 to TRBJ2-1; 12 positions match TRBD2. The germline V gene has CDR1 SGHRS and CDR2 YFSETQ. V gave up 4 bases and J gave up 9 bases; unmatched junction bases: 8. The CDR3 covers 15 residues. DNA of the CDR3: TGCGCCAGCAGCACAACGACTAGCGGGAGCGTTGAGCAGTTCTTC. This sequence encodes CASSTTTSGSVEQFF.

This rearrangement joins TRBV19 to TRBJ1-5, with D maybe TRBD1 (6 bases). Looked up from germline, CDR1 is LNHDA and CDR2 is SQIVND (reference sequence). The ends were cut back, 7 bases at V and 3 bases at J, with 16 bases in the middle. The CDR3 is 15 amino acids. CDR3 sequence: CASTYPGTPNQPQHF. CDR3 nucleotides: TGTGCCAGTACCTACCCCGGGACACCCAATCAGCCCCAGCATTTT.

V and J are TRBV28 and TRBJ1-2; a possible D gene is TRBD1 (6 bases). The germline V gene encodes CDR1 MDHEN and CDR2 SYDVKM. The CDR3 sequence is 14 residues long. V was shortened by 7 bases and J by 4 bases, with 16 bases between the two germline ends. CDR3 sequence (DNA): TGTGCCAGCACCAACAGGGCCCTCCTCTATGGCTACACCTTC. Encoded protein: CASTNRALLYGYTF.

The chain combines TRBV13 with TRBJ2-1, with 9 bases identical to TRBD2. CDR1 and CDR2 from the germline V gene are PRHDT and FYEKMQ (reference sequence). There are 16 residues in the CDR3. V dropped 7 bases and J dropped 0; count of bases not matched to a gene: 7. CDR3: CASTLAGKSSYNEQFF. The CDR3, as DNA: TGTGCCAGCACTCTAGCGGGAAAGAGCTCCTACAATGAGCAGTTCTTC.

This clone was counted a single time. The chain couples TRBV18 to TRBJ1-2; D gene unclear. The CDR3 has 15 residues. V lost 3 bases and J 4 bases, leaving 15 bases between the germline ends. The V gene's germline CDR1 is KGHSH and CDR2 LQKENI. The CDR3 here is CASSPDLAGAYGYTF. CDR3 bases: TGTGCCAGCTCACCTGATCTTGCGGGTGCCTATGGCTACACCTTC.

This CDR3 is CASSSQGPNEKLFF. In nucleotides, the CDR3 is TGTGCCAGCAGCTCACAGGGTCCCAATGAAAAACTGTTTTTT. The chain uses TRBV7-9 and TRBJ1-4; D possibly corresponds to TRBD1 (6 bases). The V and J ends lost 4 bases and 5 bases respectively, with 11 bases between them. Germline assignment: CDR1 SEHNR and CDR2 FQNEAQ (reference sequence). There are 14 residues in the CDR3.

The rearrangement links TRBV5-1 to TRBJ1-4, with no clear D. This CDR3 is built from 16 residues. The V gene lost 4 bases and the J gene lost 2 bases, with 15 bases spanning the gap. The germline V gene has CDR1 SGHRS and CDR2 YFSETQ. The CDR3 sequence is CASSQFLGTTNEKLFF. The CDR3 DNA is TGCGCCAGCAGCCAATTCCTAGGAACGACTAATGAAAAACTGTTTTTT.

The CDR3 nucleotides read TGCGCCAGCAGCTTGCAGGGGTCCTCGAACACCGGGGAGCTGTTTTTT. Translated, it gives CASSLQGSSNTGELFF. This chain uses TRBV5-1 with TRBJ2-2; a possible D gene is TRBD1 (6 bases). CDR1 is SGHRS, CDR2 YFSETQ, per germline. V lost 1 base, J lost 0 bases, and 10 bases lay in between. The CDR3 has 16 amino acids.

The genes are TRBV6-5 and TRBJ1-2; TRBD1 aligns across 10 bases. J gave up 8 bases and V 2 bases, and 5 bases lay outside the gene matches. The CDR3 sequence is 14 residues long. Per the germline V gene, CDR1 is MNHEY and CDR2 is SVGAGI. This chain's CDR3 is CASSYADRGTGYTF. The CDR3 DNA follows: TGTGCCAGCAGTTACGCGGACAGGGGGACGGGCTACACCTTC.

In its sample, this clone was seen a few times. The V call is TRBV6-5, the J call TRBJ1-2; TRBD1 might be the D (6 bases). The CDR3 contains 12 residues. Trimming took 9 bases from V and 8 from J, leaving 16 bases between them. The germline V gene has CDR1 MNHEY and CDR2 SVGAGI. This CDR3 reads CASRLQGEGYTF. The CDR3 region has the DNA TGTGCCAGTAGACTACAGGGTGAGGGCTACACCTTC.

The chain uses TRBV4-1 and TRBJ2-1, with 16 nucleotides matching TRBD2. V gave up 3 bases and J gave up 8 bases; unmatched junction bases: 13. The CDR3 consists of 19 residues. Germline V gene lookup returns CDR1 MGHRA and CDR2 YSYEKL. The CDR3 spells CASSQGLAGGPLALDEQFF. CDR3 coding DNA: TGCGCCAGCAGCCAGGGACTAGCGGGAGGGCCGCTCGCTTTGGATGAGCAGTTCTTC.

Note on this clone: Other DNA sequences in the same sample also yield this CDR3. The rearrangement uses TRBV5-1 and TRBJ2-5, with unresolved D. The CDR3 runs 13 residues. Germline CDR1 SGHRS, CDR2 YFSETQ. The V gene lost 0 bases and the J gene lost 2 bases, with 5 bases spanning the gap. CDR3 residues: CASSLGQQETQYF. Written as DNA, the CDR3 is TGCGCCAGCAGCTTGGGGCAGCAAGAGACCCAGTACTTC.

The table lists this clone with a count of one. The chain couples TRBV2 to TRBJ1-1, with 8 bases aligning to TRBD1. Per the germline V gene, CDR1 is SNHLY and CDR2 is FYNNEI. The ends lost 7 bases at V and 5 bases at J; junction bases unmatched: 9. CDR3 length: 14 amino acids. The CDR3 reads CASKTGERSTEAFF. CDR3 nucleotide sequence: TGTGCCAGCAAGACAGGGGAGAGGAGTACTGAAGCTTTCTTT.

The chain is built from TRBV30 and TRBJ1-1; D not resolved. The CDR3 spans 13 residues. V lost 1 base and J lost 3, with 9 bases in between. In germline, CDR1 is GTSNPN, CDR2 SVGIG (reference sequence). The DNA for the CDR3 is TGTGCCTGGAGTGGTCAGGAGGACACTGAAGCTTTCTTT. This gives the protein CAWSGQEDTEAFF.

V is TRBV18 and J is TRBJ1-1; TRBD1 is a possible D gene (6 bases). This CDR3 is built from 15 residues. Germline CDR1 is KGHSH and CDR2 is LQKENI. Trimming left V 5 bases short and J 0 bases short, with 13 bases between. The CDR3 sequence: CASSELQGMNTEAFF. CDR3 DNA: TGTGCCAGCTCAGAGTTACAGGGTATGAACACTGAAGCTTTCTTT. Using reference TRBV18 and TRBJ1-1 for the parts outside the CDR3, the full variable domain is NAGVMQNPRHLVRRRGQEARLRCSPMKGHSHVYWYRQLPEEGLKFMVYLQKENIIDESGMPKERFSAEFPKEGPSILRIQQVVRGDSAAYFCASSELQGMNTEAFFGQGTRLTVV.

The chain uses TRBV2 and TRBJ2-7; maybe TRBD1 (6 bases). Looked up from germline, CDR1 is SNHLY and CDR2 is FYNNEI. The CDR3 contains 12 residues. V was pared by 7 bases and J by 5 bases, with 12 bases between. The CDR3 DNA reads as TGTGCCAGCAACCCGACAGGTCACGAGCAGTACGTC. Its protein product is CASNPTGHEQYV.

The genes are TRBV4-1 and TRBJ2-1; D perhaps matches TRBD2 (5 bases). Trimming pared 5 bases from V and 8 bases from J, leaving 7 bases between. The germline CDR1 and CDR2 sequences are MGHRA and YSYEKL. The CDR3 extends over 11 amino acids. CDR3 sequence reads: CASSSSYEQFF. Here the CDR3 DNA reads TGCGCCAGCAGCTCTAGCTATGAGCAGTTCTTC.

V and J are TRBV6-6 and TRBJ1-2; 9 bases are shared with TRBD1. The CDR3 is 13 amino acids. The junction had 3 bases not matched to a gene; V was cut back by 6 bases and J by 4 bases. From germline, CDR1 is MNHNY and CDR2 SVGAGI (reference sequence). CDR3 amino acids: CASRGQGPYGYTF. DNA for the CDR3: TGTGCCAGCAGGGGACAGGGACCCTATGGCTACACCTTC.

This chain joins TRBV4-2 and TRBJ1-4; TRBD1 aligns across 10 bases. In germline, CDR1 is LGHNA, CDR2 YNFKEQ. CDR3 length equals 16 residues. V gave up 3 bases and J gave up 5 bases; unmatched junction bases: 6. The CDR3 DNA reads TGTGCCAGCAGCCAGAACAAGGGACAGGGGAATGAAAAACTGTTTTTT. This encodes CASSQNKGQGNEKLFF.

The chain combines TRBV28 with TRBJ2-2; 9 bases are a match to TRBD1. The junction had 5 bases not matched to a gene; V was cut back by 2 bases and J by 4 bases. Per the germline V gene, CDR1 is MDHEN and CDR2 is SYDVKM. This CDR3 has 16 amino acids. The CDR3 bases are TGTGCCAGCAGTTTAAATTGGGACAGGGCCACCGGGGAGCTGTTTTTT. Amino acids: CASSLNWDRATGELFF.

The chain links TRBV30 to TRBJ2-1; the D is unclear. This CDR3 comprises 14 residues. Between the trimmed V and J ends, which lost 1 base and 8 bases, there was a span of 15 bases. Looked up from germline, CDR1 is GTSNPN and CDR2 is SVGIG (reference sequence). CDR3 DNA sequence: TGTGCCTGGAGTGGAGAGAGTACTATGGATGAGCAGTTCTTC. Protein: CAWSGESTMDEQFF.

The chain employs TRBV5-1 and TRBJ2-3, with D unresolved. V was shortened by 0 bases and J by 4 bases, with 6 bases between the two germline ends. This CDR3 is 13 amino acids long. From germline, CDR1 is SGHRS and CDR2 YFSETQ. The CDR3 DNA sequence: TGCGCCAGCAGCTTGGGTACATCAGATACGCAGTATTTT. Translated: CASSLGTSDTQYF.